A selection of T cell receptor beta chains follows, all from one sample in a study of T cell repertoires in cytomegalovirus infection. One entry per CDR3 protein, called by TCRdb with MiXCR from the reads. The sample gives around 630,000 distinct CDR3 sequences, roughly a quarter of which show up once; less than 9.5% is in the top ten. Source material: CD8+ T cells from PBMCs. Receptors were obtained from a human donor in good health (CMV status not recorded). Some clones in this sample may be carry-over from other donors' samples. Both conserved end residues are part of each CDR3. The D gene is left open where the match is weak. Where a row states a size, it is once, few, many or the class of an expanded clone; other rows omit it.

V gene	J gene	clone size	D gene	CDR3 protein	CDR3 DNA
TRBV10-3	TRBJ1-1	few	.	CAISVSRGVEAFF	TGTGCCATCAGTGTTTCCAGGGGAGTTGAAGCTTTCTTT
TRBV7-6	TRBJ2-3	many	.	CASSRRWADTQYF	TGTGCCAGCAGCCGCCGATGGGCAGATACGCAGTATTTT
TRBV2	TRBJ2-5	.	.	CASSGTSGETQYF	TGTGCCAGCAGTGGGACTTCAGGGGAGACCCAGTACTTC
TRBV12-3/TRBV12-4	TRBJ1-6	.	TRBD1	CASSLDRGPTFNSPLHF	TGTGCCAGCAGTTTAGACAGGGGGCCGACGTTTAATTCACCCCTCCACTTT
TRBV27	TRBJ2-3	.	TRBD1	CASMIRTGRADTQYF	TGTGCCAGCATGATTCGGACAGGGCGGGCAGATACGCAGTATTTT
TRBV3-1	TRBJ1-1	.	.	CASSQDGALNTEAFF	TGTGCCAGCAGCCAAGATGGGGCATTGAACACTGAAGCTTTCTTT
TRBV7-9	TRBJ1-5	few	.	CASSPDSGNQPQHF	TGTGCCAGCAGCCCCGACAGCGGCAATCAGCCCCAGCATTTT
TRBV7-9	TRBJ1-1	many	.	CASSRPGPANTEAFF	TGTGCCAGCAGCCGACCGGGGCCGGCCAACACTGAAGCTTTCTTT
TRBV2	TRBJ2-5	.	TRBD1	CASSKSTGGSQETQYF	TGTGCCAGCAGTAAATCGACAGGGGGCTCGCAAGAGACCCAGTACTTC
TRBV4-1	TRBJ2-1	many	TRBD2	CASSKLAGDNNEQFF	TGCGCCAGCAGCAAGCTAGCGGGGGATAACAATGAGCAGTTCTTC
TRBV5-1	TRBJ2-6	few	.	CASSPRADSGANVLTF	TGCGCCAGCAGCCCAAGGGCGGACTCTGGGGCCAACGTCCTGACTTTC
TRBV18	TRBJ1-5	few	TRBD1	CASSPRDSGPTNQPQHF	TGTGCCAGCTCACCCCGGGACAGTGGGCCAACCAATCAGCCCCAGCATTTT
TRBV11-2	TRBJ1-1	few	TRBD1	CASSSWDRGDNTEAFF	TGTGCCAGCAGCTCGTGGGACAGGGGGGATAACACTGAAGCTTTCTTT
TRBV20-1	TRBJ2-7	.	TRBD2	CSAREGGGPSYVQYF	TGCAGTGCTAGAGAAGGCGGGGGTCCTTCCTACGTGCAGTACTTC
TRBV7-6	TRBJ1-1	many	TRBD1	CASSKQGKTEAFF	TGTGCCAGCAGCAAACAGGGGAAGACTGAAGCTTTCTTT
TRBV19	TRBJ1-2	many	.	CASTAQIYGYTF	TGTGCCAGTACGGCACAGATCTATGGCTACACCTTC
TRBV6-2/TRBV6-3	TRBJ2-7	many	.	CASSSDPTGPHEQYF	TGTGCCAGCAGTTCCGATCCGACAGGCCCCCACGAGCAGTACTTC
TRBV29-1	TRBJ2-7	.	.	CSVVGDTYEQYF	TGCAGCGTTGTAGGGGATACGTACGAGCAGTACTTC
TRBV7-9	TRBJ2-3	.	.	CASSPFVTDTQYF	TGTGCCAGCAGCCCCTTTGTTACAGATACGCAGTATTTT
TRBV7-2	TRBJ2-5	many	TRBD2	CASSDPSGGLEETQYF	TGTGCCAGCAGCGACCCGAGCGGGGGCCTGGAAGAGACCCAGTACTTC
TRBV12-3/TRBV12-4	TRBJ2-3	few	TRBD2	CATTSGGTDTQYF	TGTGCCACCACTAGCGGGGGTACAGATACGCAGTATTTT
TRBV11-1	TRBJ2-5	many	.	CASSFEGGQETQYF	TGTGCCAGCAGCTTCGAAGGGGGCCAAGAGACCCAGTACTTC
TRBV13	TRBJ2-1	few	.	CAVVRSGEWNEQFF	TGTGCCGTGGTGAGGTCAGGAGAGTGGAATGAGCAGTTCTTC
TRBV7-9	TRBJ1-2	.	TRBD1	CASSNRDRVYGYTF	TGTGCCAGCAGCAACCGGGACAGGGTATATGGCTACACCTTC
TRBV2	TRBJ1-2	few	.	CASRGTSYGYTF	TGTGCCAGCCGGGGCACCTCCTATGGCTACACCTTC
TRBV4-3	TRBJ2-2	.	.	CASSQGPDRELFF	TGCGCCAGCAGCCAAGGACCCGACCGGGAGCTGTTTTTT
TRBV28	TRBJ1-1	few	.	CASSIGPRASNTEAFF	TGTGCCAGCAGTATAGGGCCCCGGGCCTCGAACACTGAAGCTTTCTTT
TRBV27	TRBJ2-1	.	.	CANKTPPYNEQFF	TGTGCCAACAAAACCCCCCCTTACAATGAGCAGTTCTTC
TRBV28	TRBJ1-2	.	.	CASSFGSNLHYGYTF	TGTGCCAGCAGTTTTGGCAGTAATCTACACTATGGCTACACCTTC
TRBV6-8	TRBJ2-5	.	.	CASSDDRQETQYF	TGTGCCAGCAGTGACGACAGGCAAGAGACCCAGTACTTC
TRBV19	TRBJ2-3	many	.	CASSITDTQYF	TGTGCCAGCAGCATAACAGATACGCAGTATTTT
TRBV5-1	TRBJ2-2	few	.	CASTLTPGRKNTGELFF	TGCGCCAGCACTCTGACCCCTGGCAGGAAGAACACCGGGGAGCTGTTTTTT
TRBV6-5	TRBJ1-1	.	.	CASSYNWNTEAFF	TGTGCCAGCAGTTACAACTGGAACACTGAAGCTTTCTTT
TRBV28	TRBJ1-5	.	.	CASTRTYSNQPQHF	TGTGCCAGCACCAGGACTTATAGCAATCAGCCCCAGCATTTT
TRBV12-3/TRBV12-4	TRBJ1-5	.	.	CASSPREDQPQHF	TGTGCCAGCAGCCCCAGGGAGGATCAGCCCCAGCATTTT
TRBV7-9	TRBJ2-2	.	TRBD1	CASSRTRGQGSPFNTGELFF	TGTGCCAGCAGCCGTACCCGAGGACAGGGGAGCCCCTTCAACACCGGGGAGCTGTTTTTT
TRBV10-3	TRBJ1-2	.	.	CAIRIRIEQKGSDSGVNYGYTF	TGTGCCATCAGGATCCGCATCGAACAAAAGGGCTCCGACTCTGGAGTTAACTATGGCTACACCTTC
TRBV27	TRBJ2-5	few	TRBD2	CASSLTTSGGTETQYF	TGTGCCAGCAGTTTGACTACTAGCGGGGGGACAGAGACCCAGTACTTC
TRBV5-6	TRBJ2-1	.	.	CASSTALLSYNEQFF	TGTGCCAGCAGCACAGCGCTCCTCTCCTACAATGAGCAGTTCTTC
TRBV14	TRBJ2-7	few	TRBD1	CASSHQRDRGYEQYF	TGTGCCAGCAGCCACCAACGGGACAGGGGCTACGAGCAGTACTTC
TRBV7-2	TRBJ1-2	many	.	CASSDLQGVYGYTF	TGTGCCAGCAGCGACCTACAGGGTGTATATGGCTACACCTTC
TRBV7-9	TRBJ2-1	many	.	CASSFPGDEQFF	TGTGCCAGCAGCTTTCCTGGGGATGAGCAGTTCTTC
TRBV6-5	TRBJ1-6	many	.	CASSPGHTANSPLHF	TGTGCCAGCAGTCCCGGACACACGGCCAATTCACCCCTCCACTTT
TRBV14	TRBJ1-2	.	.	CASSQGHSGYTF	TGTGCCAGCAGCCAAGGGCACTCTGGCTACACCTTC
TRBV6-5	TRBJ2-7	.	TRBD2	CASSPGGVEEYF	TGTGCCAGCAGCCCTGGGGGGGTGGAGGAGTACTTC
TRBV19	TRBJ2-3	few	TRBD1	CASRQGALTDTQYF	TGTGCCAGCAGACAGGGGGCATTGACAGATACGCAGTATTTT